The 10 T cell receptor beta chains listed next were all sequenced from one sample in a study of graft-versus-host responses after intestinal transplantation. The repertoire was sequenced with immunoSEQ multiplex PCR; TCRdb's copy has only in-frame clones and lacks some. The sample records approximately 80,000 clones, 85% to 90% being singletons. These receptors have no known antigen. Sample: unstimulated CD4+ T cells sorted from spleen or lymph node cells, taken before intestinal transplant. These receptors originate from a human donor who received an intestinal transplant.

The V and J genes are TRBV6-1 and TRBJ1-1; possibly TRBD1 for D (6 bases). The CDR3 is 12 residues long. V lost 5 bases, J lost 5 bases, and 9 bases lay in between. Germline CDR1 and CDR2: MNHNS and SASEGT. CDR3 sequence: CASSTGMTEAFF. The CDR3 DNA reads as TGTGCCAGCAGTACAGGGATGACTGAAGCTTTCTTT.

The chain uses TRBV2 and TRBJ1-2, with 7 bases matching TRBD1. Germline CDR1 is SNHLY and CDR2 is FYNNEI. The J segment lost 5 bases and the V segment lost 11 bases, leaving 11 bases of the junction unmatched. The CDR3 consists of 13 residues. The CDR3 spells CAGSGDSEYGYTF. DNA of the CDR3: TGTGCCGGCTCGGGGGACAGCGAATATGGCTACACCTTC.

This chain uses TRBV13 with TRBJ1-4; D not resolved. Germline CDR1 is PRHDT and CDR2 is FYEKMQ (reference sequence). The CDR3 is 16 amino acids. The V and J ends lost 2 bases and 8 bases respectively, with 18 bases between them. The CDR3 loop is CASSLYPEEGREKLFF. CDR3 in DNA: TGTGCCAGCAGCTTATATCCAGAAGAGGGAAGAGAAAAACTGTTTTTT.

The chain is built from TRBV27 and TRBJ2-1; D perhaps matches TRBD1 (6 bases). Trimming pared 0 bases from V and 7 bases from J, leaving 13 bases between. The CDR3 is made up of 15 amino acids. Germline V lookup: CDR1 MNHEY, CDR2 SMNVEV (reference sequence). The CDR3 protein is CASSLSGGRLNEQFF. CDR3 bases: TGTGCCAGCAGTTTATCAGGGGGAAGGTTGAATGAGCAGTTCTTC.

The rearrangement links TRBV4-1 to TRBJ1-1; 9 nucleotides line up with TRBD1. V dropped 1 base and J dropped 4; count of bases not matched to a gene: 1. Per germline, CDR1 MGHRA and CDR2 YSYEKL. The CDR3 totals 14 residues. For the CDR3, the DNA is TGCGCCAGCAGCCAAGGGACAGGGGCCACTGAAGCTTTCTTT. Protein product: CASSQGTGATEAFF.

This CDR3 is CASSPTLQGNTGELFF. The CDR3 DNA reads TGTGCCAGCAGTCCCACCCTGCAGGGAAACACCGGGGAGCTGTTTTTT. The J gene is TRBJ2-2, the V gene TRBV28, with TRBD1 as a possible D gene (5 bases). CDR1 is MDHEN and CDR2 is SYDVKM in the germline V gene. The CDR3 spans 16 residues. The V and J ends lost 5 bases and 2 bases respectively, with 15 bases between them.

J is TRBJ2-1 and V is TRBV4-2, with TRBD2 identical over 7 bases. CDR3 length equals 16 residues. V trimming: 4 bases; J trimming: 4 bases; junction bases outside the gene matches: 10. CDR1 and CDR2 from the germline V gene are LGHNA and YNFKEQ. In DNA form, the CDR3 reads TGTGCCAGCAGCCCCTACGGGGGGTCAGGTTACAATGAGCAGTTCTTC. Amino acids: CASSPYGGSGYNEQFF.

The chain carries TRBV19 and TRBJ1-5; D is unclear. V was shortened by 1 base and J by 8 bases, with 12 bases between the two germline ends. This CDR3 has 14 amino acids. The germline V gene has CDR1 LNHDA and CDR2 SQIVND (reference sequence). This CDR3 is CASSIGGNGEPQHF. The CDR3 region has the DNA TGTGCCAGTAGTATAGGAGGGAACGGGGAGCCCCAGCATTTT.

This clone was counted once. The chain is built from TRBV6-1 and TRBJ2-7; 9 nucleotides line up with TRBD2. The CDR3 has 15 residues. Germline trimming cut 1 base from V and 4 bases from J; bases unmatched to any gene: 5. Per the germline V gene, CDR1 is MNHNS and CDR2 is SASEGT. The CDR3 sequence: CASSEDAGGLYEQYF. CDR3 sequence (DNA): TGTGCCAGCAGTGAAGACGCGGGAGGGCTGTACGAGCAGTACTTC.

The CDR3 sequence: CASSADLVRGEQYF. The CDR3 DNA is TGTGCCAGCAGCGCGGACTTAGTCCGAGGCGAGCAGTACTTC. This chain joins TRBV7-9 and TRBJ2-7; a weak D match, TRBD2 (5 bases). V lost 5 bases to trimming and J lost 6 bases, with 17 bases between them. CDR3 length: 14 residues. The germline V gene encodes CDR1 SEHNR and CDR2 FQNEAQ (reference sequence).